This is a list of T cell receptor beta chains from one sample in a study of blood T cell repertoires in COVID-19. The data were produced by immunoSEQ multiplex PCR, yet TCRdb's version contains in-frame clones alone and is incomplete. The table includes 300,000 to 400,000 clones, over 75% detected once. The material sequenced was PBMCs or T cells enriched from blood (not recorded which). The receptors stem from a woman aged 25 to 45 with acute COVID-19. CDR3s leave out the opening cysteine and the closing phenylalanine or tryptophan. Fields, in order: V gene, J gene, CDR3 protein.

V gene: TRBV5-8; J gene: TRBJ1-6; CDR3 protein: ASSSQDRDNSPLH
V gene: TRBV10-2; J gene: TRBJ1-5; CDR3 protein: ASSEQGWQPQH
V gene: TRBV9; J gene: TRBJ1-2; CDR3 protein: ASSVKPGGHPYGYT
V gene: TRBV5-5; J gene: TRBJ1-5; CDR3 protein: ASSTGTGGNQPQH
V gene: TRBV4-3; J gene: TRBJ1-4; CDR3 protein: ASSQERQGQNEKLF
V gene: TRBV6-2/TRBV6-3; J gene: TRBJ1-2; CDR3 protein: ASSYGRAYGYT
V gene: TRBV4-3; J gene: TRBJ2-3; CDR3 protein: ASSQGQGNTDTQY
V gene: TRBV5-1; J gene: TRBJ1-1; CDR3 protein: ASSWTGVAEAF
V gene: TRBV2; J gene: TRBJ2-7; CDR3 protein: ASSEGGQGTLPPRDEQY
V gene: TRBV19; J gene: TRBJ1-1; CDR3 protein: ASSSTEVGTEAF
V gene: TRBV11-2; J gene: TRBJ2-3; CDR3 protein: ASSLHASGGFVSDTQY